The subject of this entry is one T cell receptor beta chain. The CDR3 extends over 12 amino acids. CDR1 and CDR2 from the germline V gene are SSHAT and FNYEAQ (reference sequence). These data come from a study of blood T cell repertoires in COVID-19. Study background: From the United States, Italy and Spain came samples of acute and convalescent COVID-19. T cells, B-cell-depleted T cells, or PBMCs supplied cDNA or gDNA.

The data were produced by immunoSEQ multiplex PCR, yet TCRdb's version contains in-frame clones alone and is incomplete. Of about 270,000 clones in the sample, around 93% were seen once. Self-reported history from a screening survey and questionnaire set each donor's cohort. Participants classified as exposed had met a COVID-19 case within 2 weeks before study entry. The TCR comes from a man in his forties who had been exposed to COVID-19. The sample was PBMCs or T cells enriched from blood (not recorded which). This chain links TRBV7-7 with TRBJ2-2; D gene uncertain. The CDR3 bases are TGTGCTTTACTACGACTCGACGGGGAGCTGTTTTTT. It translates to CALLRLDGELFF.